These 8 T cell receptor beta chains were all obtained from the same sample, sequenced in a study of molecular identifiers for immune sequencing clone quantification. TCRdb fed the PCR reads into MiXCR, producing one record per CDR3 protein. The table has under 800,000 distinct CDR3 sequences, approximately 24% seen once; the top ten hold about 0.8%. Sequencing was done on a sample of naive CD8+ T cells from blood, with Jurkat cell RNA spiked in. Subset in this sample: FACS-sorted CD8+CD4-CCR7+CD45RA+ naive T cells. These receptor sequences come from a human donor in good health. Some libraries in this study had Jurkat cell RNA spiked in.

The chain couples TRBV24-1 to TRBJ2-1, with no clear D. The end of the DNA aligns better with TRBJ2-7, so the J call may be wrong. Germline CDR1 KGHDR, CDR2 SFDVKD. CDR3 length: 12 amino acids. In nucleotides, the CDR3 is TGTGCCACCAGTGATTTGGTTAATGAGCAGTACTTC. Amino acid sequence: CATSDLVNEQYF.

The chain recombines TRBV20-1 with TRBJ2-7, with 12 bases aligning to TRBD2. V lost 5 bases to trimming and J lost 2 bases; unmatched junction nucleotides: 10. The germline gives CDR1 DFQATT, CDR2 SNEGSKA (reference sequence). The CDR3 length is 16 residues. The CDR3 DNA sequence: TGCAGTGCTCGCCCCAAACTAGCGGGAGGAACCTACGAGCAGTACTTC. Encoded protein: CSARPKLAGGTYEQYF.

V and J are TRBV19 and TRBJ2-7; 15 bases agree with TRBD2. CDR1 LNHDA and CDR2 SQIVND come from the germline V gene (reference sequence). Trimming at V came to 0 bases and at J to 2 bases, leaving 14 bases not matched to a gene. The CDR3 consists of 21 residues. CDR3 region: CASSIDHLGTSGRPEPYEQYF. As DNA, the CDR3 is TGTGCCAGTAGTATAGATCATCTCGGGACTAGCGGGAGGCCCGAACCCTACGAGCAGTACTTC.

The V and J genes are TRBV13 and TRBJ2-1; D call uncertain. Looked up from germline, CDR1 is PRHDT and CDR2 is FYEKMQ (reference sequence). V lost 5 bases, J lost 7 bases, and 18 bases lay in between. CDR3 size: 15 residues. CDR3 amino acids: CASSRAADLGNEQFF. The CDR3 DNA is TGTGCCAGCAGCCGTGCGGCAGACCTGGGGAATGAGCAGTTCTTC.

In this sample, this clonotype turned up a few times. The chain couples TRBV27 to TRBJ2-1, with 8 bases matching TRBD2. V lost 6 bases to trimming and J lost 4 bases; unmatched junction nucleotides: 17. Germline-derived CDR1 and CDR2 are MNHEY and SMNVEV (reference sequence). The CDR3 runs 18 residues. The DNA of the CDR3 is TGTGCCAGCAGCCCGAAGACCGCCGGGGGGGTAGAGTACAATGAGCAGTTCTTC. This codes for CASSPKTAGGVEYNEQFF.

On this clonotype: A much larger clone differs from this one at a single base, so this may be a read error. CDR3 sequence (DNA): TGTGCCCGGAAGCGAGAAGCCTACGAGCAGTACTTC. Translation: CARKREAYEQYF. J is TRBJ2-7 and V is TRBV30, with unresolved D. Trimming pared 8 bases from V and 2 bases from J, leaving 13 bases between. Germline CDR1 reads GTSNPN; CDR2 reads SVGIG (reference sequence). This CDR3 has 12 amino acids.

This clonotype was picked up a small number of times. Here the CDR3 reads CASSQDRPGGFEAFF. CDR3 nucleotides: TGCGCCAGCAGCCAAGATCGCCCAGGGGGATTTGAAGCTTTCTTT. The rearrangement links TRBV4-3 to TRBJ1-1; 7 bases fit TRBD1. The CDR3 spans 15 residues. The germline V gene has CDR1 LGHNA and CDR2 YSLEER. The ends lost 0 bases at V and 7 bases at J; junction bases unmatched: 8.

This clonotype was counted ten times or more. V gene TRBV4-3 combines with J gene TRBJ2-7; TRBD1 is a possible D gene (6 bases). Germline V lookup: CDR1 LGHNA, CDR2 YSLEER. V lost 1 base and J lost 1, with 14 bases in between. The CDR3 extends over 16 amino acids. For the CDR3, the DNA is TGCGCCAGCAGCCAAGGAATTGGACAGACTTCCTACGAGCAGTACTTC. It encodes CASSQGIGQTSYEQYF.